This T cell receptor (beta chain) is drawn from a study of radiation and T cells in renal cell carcinoma. Study-wide points: In blood, top tumor clones expanded by 2 weeks, shrinking by 4. No pretreatment tumor biopsies were available for baseline clonotypes.

Some clones are missing from TCRdb's copy, which holds only in-frame ones; the method was immunoSEQ multiplex PCR. The sample includes some 120,000 clones, 70% to 90% seen only once; the top ten take around 2%. The count of this clone is one. Its antigen is as yet unknown. Documented time point: blood 2 weeks post-SBRT. Treatment reported: 15 Gy SBRT to primary tumor, nephrectomy 4 weeks later. Serial blood draws occurred at baseline and 2 and 4 weeks post-SBRT. This renal cell carcinoma was of the clear cell type. This TCR came from a woman aged 55 to 70 with renal cell carcinoma. Sequencing was performed on blood, taken from a patient whose treatment included radiotherapy and nephrectomy.

Here the CDR3 reads CASSPSGGSGANVLTF. The CDR3, as DNA: TGTGCCAGCAGTCCTTCAGGGGGATCTGGGGCCAACGTCCTGACTTTC. The chain recombines TRBV28 with TRBJ2-6, with 7 nucleotides matching TRBD1. Germline V gives CDR1 MDHEN, CDR2 SYDVKM. Trimming cost V 5 bases and J 1 base; bases outside gene matches: 5. The CDR3 runs 16 residues.